This TCR beta chain was retrieved from a study of CD8+CD57+ T cells in acquired aplastic anemia. Patients included in sequencing had previously demonstrated CD8+CD57+ cell expansion by flow cytometry. Investigators profiled TCR beta VDJ and CDR3 from genomic DNA template. Via MiXCR, TCRdb re-called the reads, giving one row per CDR3 protein. The data contain 170,000 or so distinct CDR3 sequences, 63% of them singletons. With respect to this clonotype: The junction differs from germline at one of its ends, possibly a read error.

The V gene's germline CDR1 is WNHNN and CDR2 SYGVQD (reference sequence). This CDR3 region has 13 residues. The rearrangement links TRBV10-1 to TRBJ2-7; D is possibly TRBD1 or TRBD2 (5 bases each). Sequencing was performed on sorted CD4+, CD8+, or CD8+CD57+ T cells (not recorded which) from PBMCs. The TCR sequence derives from a human donor with aplastic anemia. For the CDR3, the DNA is TGCGCCGGCAGTGTGTGTGGGGGTGACGAGCAGTACTTC. It encodes CAGSVCGGDEQYF.